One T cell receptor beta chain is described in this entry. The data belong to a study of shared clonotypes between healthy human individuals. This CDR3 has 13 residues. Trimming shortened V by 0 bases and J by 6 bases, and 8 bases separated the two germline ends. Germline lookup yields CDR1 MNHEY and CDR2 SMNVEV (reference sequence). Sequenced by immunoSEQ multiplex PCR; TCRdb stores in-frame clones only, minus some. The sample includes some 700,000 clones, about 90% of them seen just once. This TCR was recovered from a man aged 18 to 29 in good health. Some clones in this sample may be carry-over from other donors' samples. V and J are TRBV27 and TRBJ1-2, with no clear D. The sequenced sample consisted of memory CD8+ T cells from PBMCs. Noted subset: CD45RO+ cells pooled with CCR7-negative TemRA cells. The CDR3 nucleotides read TGTGCCAGCAGTTTATCAAGGGTAAATGGCTACACCTTC. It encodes CASSLSRVNGYTF.